Below are 14 T cell receptor beta chains sequenced from a single sample in a study of blood T cell repertoires in COVID-19 (dated by TCRdb to about 2020). The library relied on the immunoSEQ multiplex PCR assay. In TCRdb, the immuneACCESS table is reduced to in-frame sequences with V and J assigned. These tables do not hold every clone; where another copy was compared, an unresolved V gene accounts for under half, and the others remain unexplained. The sample table records about 230,000 clones; approximately 85% of these occur just once. In total, the top ten clones hold around 0.96% of the sample. The material sequenced was peripheral blood. All receptors derive from a man aged 40-49 years with acute or convalescent COVID-19.

This clone showed up just once. The same CDR3 can be traced to other DNA sequences in this sample. The chain joins TRBV5-1 to TRBJ1-1, with a possible D match to TRBD1 (6 bases). CDR3 length equals 14 residues. V lost 1 base and J 2 bases, leaving 9 bases between the germline ends. CDR1 is SGHRS and CDR2 is YFSETQ in the germline V gene. The DNA for the CDR3 is TGCGCCAGCAGCTTGTGGGGGCCAAACACTGAAGCTTTCTTT. Protein product: CASSLWGPNTEAFF.

This chain connects TRBV6-5 to TRBJ1-2; no reliable D call. V lost 5 bases to trimming and J lost 8 bases, with 15 bases between them. The CDR3 consists of 13 residues. CDR1 is MNHEY and CDR2 is SVGAGI in the germline V gene. The CDR3 DNA reads as TGTGCCAGCAGTCGCCGGGTAGACGACGGCTACACCTTC. It codes for CASSRRVDDGYTF.

The V and J genes are TRBV30 and TRBJ1-5, with a tentative D call TRBD1 (5 bases). Germline V gives CDR1 GTSNPN, CDR2 SVGIG (reference sequence). The CDR3 sequence is 15 residues long. Trimming took off 0 bases at V and 4 bases at J, with 13 bases between the two ends. The CDR3 coding sequence is TGTGCCTGGAGTGTAAATTGGGGGGAGAATCAGCCCCAGCATTTT. Amino acid sequence: CAWSVNWGENQPQHF.

This chain uses TRBV2 with TRBJ1-1, with a weak D call TRBD1 (5 bases). Germline CDR1 and CDR2: SNHLY and FYNNEI. The CDR3 length is 12 residues. Trimming shortened V by 7 bases and J by 4 bases, and 10 bases separated the two germline ends. CDR3 in amino acids: CASKGRSTEAFF. Here the CDR3 DNA reads TGTGCCAGCAAGGGGCGGTCCACTGAAGCTTTCTTT.

This clone was observed once. This rearrangement joins TRBV5-4 to TRBJ1-4; tentative D call: TRBD1 (5 bases). The CDR3 length is 17 residues. Trimming left V 0 bases short and J 0 bases short, with 12 bases between. CDR1 SGHNT and CDR2 YYREEE come from the germline V gene (reference sequence). CDR3 amino acids: CASSLGRAGATNEKLFF. CDR3 sequence (DNA): TGTGCCAGCAGCTTGGGCAGGGCTGGAGCAACTAATGAAAAACTGTTTTTT.

This clone showed up just once. The V gene is TRBV29-1, the J gene TRBJ1-4; D gene uncertain. The V end lost 7 bases, the J end lost 7 bases, and 7 bases lay between the germline ends. This CDR3 comprises 10 residues. Germline V gives CDR1 SQVTM, CDR2 ANQGSEA. Here the CDR3 reads CSARFEKLFF. The DNA for the CDR3 is TGCAGCGCTCGGTTTGAAAAACTGTTTTTT.

The gene calls are TRBV6-5 and TRBJ1-4; D perhaps matches TRBD1 (5 bases). The germline V and J ends were trimmed by 5 bases and 8 bases, with 18 bases remaining between them. Germline V gives CDR1 MNHEY, CDR2 SVGAGI. The length of the CDR3 is 15 residues. CDR3 sequence: CASSPRQIKTEKLFF. CDR3 nucleotides: TGTGCCAGCAGTCCCCGACAGATAAAAACGGAAAAACTGTTTTTT.

The rearrangement links TRBV14 to TRBJ2-1; D is possibly TRBD1 (6 bases). Trimming shortened V by 9 bases and J by 9 bases, and 21 bases separated the two germline ends. The CDR3 has 14 residues. Germline V gene lookup returns CDR1 SGHDN and CDR2 FVKESK. DNA of the CDR3: TGTGCCAGTACCGACAGGAACGCTGGGAGTGAGCAGTTCTTC. Amino acid sequence: CASTDRNAGSEQFF.

The V gene is TRBV2, the J gene TRBJ2-2, with 9 bases matching TRBD2. The CDR3 consists of 14 residues. Trimming at V came to 7 bases and at J to 5 bases, leaving 5 bases not matched to a gene. CDR1 and CDR2 from the germline V gene are SNHLY and FYNNEI. CDR3 nucleotide sequence: TGTGCCAGCATTGGGCTAGCGGGGACCGGGGAGCTGTTTTTT. As protein: CASIGLAGTGELFF.

V is TRBV27 and J is TRBJ2-6; maybe TRBD1 (5 bases). The CDR3 runs to 15 residues. From germline, CDR1 is MNHEY and CDR2 SMNVEV (reference sequence). Trimming removed 4 bases at V and 3 bases at J, with 10 bases between. The CDR3 region is CASSSQGVGANVLTF. The CDR3 DNA reads as TGTGCCAGCAGTTCGCAGGGCGTTGGGGCCAACGTCCTGACTTTC. Variable domain in full (rest from reference TRBV27 and TRBJ2-6): EAQVTQNPRYLITVTGKKLTVTCSQNMNHEYMSWYRQDPGLGLRQIYYSMNVEVTDKGDVPEGYKVSRKEKRNFPLILESPSPNQTSLYFCASSSQGVGANVLTFGAGSRLTVL.

The chain employs TRBV29-1 and TRBJ1-2; 8 bases align to TRBD1. The CDR3 contains 15 residues. Losses at the gene ends were 1 base for V and 0 bases for J; bases not matched to a gene: 4. Germline lookup yields CDR1 SQVTM and CDR2 ANQGSEA. CDR3 DNA: TGCAGCGTTGAAGGATGGACAGGGTCTAACTATGGCTACACCTTC. Its protein is CSVEGWTGSNYGYTF.

This clone was counted a single time. CDR3 residues: CASIVTSGANVLTF. The CDR3, as DNA: TGTGCCAGCATTGTCACATCGGGGGCCAACGTCCTGACTTTC. This sequence joins TRBV6-5 and TRBJ2-6; D gene unclear. From germline, CDR1 is MNHEY and CDR2 SVGAGI. The CDR3 has 14 amino acids. V dropped 7 bases and J dropped 4 bases, with 11 bases sitting between them.

The chain combines TRBV27 with TRBJ2-7; the match to TRBD1 covers 9 bases. CDR3 length: 17 amino acids. Unmatched junction bases numbered 14, after V lost 5 bases and J lost 3 bases. Germline V lookup: CDR1 MNHEY, CDR2 SMNVEV (reference sequence). CDR3 bases: TGTGCCAGCAGTATACAGGGGGCCCCTAATTACTACTACGAGCAGTACTTC. Residues: CASSIQGAPNYYYEQYF.

V gene TRBV25-1 combines with J gene TRBJ1-1; no reliable D call. The CDR3 is 16 residues long. The V and J ends lost 3 bases and 2 bases respectively, with 16 bases between them. Germline assignment: CDR1 MGHDK and CDR2 SYGVNS. The chain's CDR3 is CASSDSLRSINTEAFF. The CDR3 DNA reads TGTGCCAGCAGTGATAGCCTCCGTTCGATTAACACTGAAGCTTTCTTT.